This entry lists 7 T cell receptor beta chains sequenced from one sample in a study of blood T cell repertoires in COVID-19. Some clones are missing from TCRdb's copy, which holds only in-frame ones; the method was immunoSEQ multiplex PCR. The data show around 250,000 clones, about 85% seen once. Sequencing was done on a sample of PBMCs or T cells enriched from blood (not recorded which). Receptors were obtained from a woman in her forties or fifties who had been exposed to COVID-19.

The J gene is TRBJ1-2, the V gene TRBV5-1; tentatively, D is TRBD1 (6 bases). Germline V gene sequence: CDR1 SGHRS, CDR2 YFSETQ. This CDR3 has 16 amino acids. V lost 0 bases and J lost 3, with 15 bases in between. CDR3 DNA: TGCGCCAGCAGCTTGGTCCCCACAGGGAACCACTATGGCTACACCTTC. Residues: CASSLVPTGNHYGYTF.

The J gene is TRBJ2-7, the V gene TRBV29-1; D gene unclear. CDR1 is SQVTM, CDR2 ANQGSEA, per germline. The CDR3 consists of 13 residues. Trimming removed 4 bases at V and 1 base at J, with 11 bases between. DNA for the CDR3: TGCAGCGTTGTGTCCCAGATTTCCTACGAGCAGTACTTC. It is translated as CSVVSQISYEQYF.

CDR3 residues: CAISESTRTTTYEQYF. In DNA form, the CDR3 reads TGTGCCATCAGTGAGTCGACTCGGACAACCACCTACGAGCAGTACTTC. V and J are TRBV10-3 and TRBJ2-7; the D gene is possibly TRBD1 (5 bases). Germline assignment: CDR1 ENHRY and CDR2 SYGVKD. V was cut by 0 bases and J by 2 bases, with 14 bases left in between. The CDR3 totals 16 residues.

This chain connects TRBV7-9 to TRBJ2-3, with TRBD1 identical over 12 bases. Germline V CDR1 and CDR2: SEHNR, FQNEAQ (reference sequence). V shed 5 bases, J shed 4 bases, and the junction held 4 bases outside the gene matches. This CDR3 is built from 15 residues. CDR3 protein: CASSTGTGGADTQYF. CDR3 in DNA: TGTGCCAGCAGCACGGGGACAGGGGGCGCAGATACGCAGTATTTT.

This clone has a single count. The chain joins TRBV2 to TRBJ2-3; D ambiguous. CDR1 and CDR2 (germline): SNHLY, FYNNEI. This CDR3 contains 14 residues. The V gene lost 6 bases and the J gene lost 3 bases, with 13 bases spanning the gap. This chain's CDR3 is CASSSPSVTDTQYF. The CDR3 DNA is TGTGCCAGCAGCTCCCCGAGCGTTACAGATACGCAGTATTTT.

The rearrangement joins TRBV4-1 to TRBJ1-4; possible D gene TRBD1, 5 bases. The CDR3 covers 15 residues. The V end was cut by 4 bases, the J end by 0 bases, with 9 bases between. In germline, CDR1 is MGHRA, CDR2 YSYEKL. The CDR3 here is CASSPGVPTNEKLFF. In DNA form, the CDR3 reads TGCGCCAGCAGCCCGGGGGTCCCAACTAATGAAAAACTGTTTTTT.

J is TRBJ1-1 and V is TRBV5-8, with TRBD1 identical over 7 bases. From germline, CDR1 is SGHTS and CDR2 YDEGEE. V gave up 5 bases and J gave up 2 bases; unmatched junction bases: 6. The length of the CDR3 is 14 residues. The CDR3 region is CASSHRDSNTEAFF. CDR3 DNA sequence: TGTGCCAGCAGTCACCGGGACAGCAACACTGAAGCTTTCTTT.